This is a list of T cell receptor beta chains from one sample in a study of T cells in Graves' hyperthyroidism and ophthalmopathy. TCRdb itself ran the multiplex PCR reads through MiXCR, one entry per CDR3 protein. The sample has more than 300,000 distinct CDR3 sequences, about a sixth seen once. What was sequenced was blood. These receptor sequences come from a woman in her thirties with Graves' hyperthyroidism that later progressed to Graves' ophthalmopathy. Both conserved end residues are part of each CDR3.

18 TRBV28 CASRSHIEQGKGNTEAFF
13 TRBV20-1 CSARTATDYGYTF
14 TRBV30 CAWRQQGRNTEAFF
15 TRBV6-2/TRBV6-3 CASTRGINSNQPQHF
15 TRBV6-1 CATEGQGFYNSPLHF
14 TRBV27 CASSSGTGSGEQYF
16 TRBV27 CASSETRGSSYNEQFF
11 TRBV28 CASSTKNEQFF
16 TRBV20-1 CSASEGTADSNQPQHF
15 TRBV12-5 CASGDLAGREETQYF
14 TRBV24-1 CATSDSDPGGGYTF
13 TRBV27 CASSLGLGNEQFF
16 TRBV3-1 CASSQGVAGVGGTQYF
11 TRBV2 CASSDYHEQYF
11 TRBV29-1 CSVVSGFEAFF
14 TRBV2 CASSEMTAAHEQYF
13 TRBV24-1 CATSDLRTGDHTF
17 TRBV20-1 CSASWLAGGGSYNEQFF
14 TRBV19 CASRETPGPYEQYF
13 TRBV19 CASSIDRVSEAFF
19 TRBV29-1 CSVENAGDSLISGSYEQYF
17 TRBV4-1 CASSRGGPGTGSYEQYF
15 TRBV28 CASSHFGQGAYEQYF
13 TRBV5-6 CASSKKLGTEAFF
14 TRBV28 CASSLWRQVIEQYF
13 TRBV19 CASSIRAAAEQYF
15 TRBV20-1 CSARDYEVNSYEQYF
13 TRBV7-7 CASSLGVRGEQFF
19 TRBV6-1 CASSPRVAGYLRSSYEQYF